The 4 T cell receptor beta chains listed next were all sequenced from one sample in a study of blood T cell repertoires in COVID-19. Using immunoSEQ multiplex PCR, the repertoire was profiled, and TCRdb retains in-frame clones only, with some absent. This table has 85,000 to 95,000 clones, approximately 75% appearing once. The specimen sequenced was peripheral blood. These receptors were taken from an elderly woman with acute or convalescent COVID-19.

The rearrangement links TRBV15 to TRBJ1-5; 9 bases align to TRBD1. Germline CDR1 LNHNV, CDR2 YYDKDF (reference sequence). J lost 0 bases, V lost 1 base, and 4 bases had no gene match. The CDR3 covers 17 residues. CDR3 sequence (DNA): TGTGCCACCAGCAGAGGCCGGACAGGGGATAGCAATCAGCCCCAGCATTTT. Translating gives CATSRGRTGDSNQPQHF.

The chain employs TRBV6-6 and TRBJ1-5, with D maybe TRBD1 (5 bases). The CDR3 totals 13 residues. V was clipped by 5 bases and J by 7 bases, with 12 bases between them. Per germline, CDR1 MNHNY and CDR2 SVGAGI (reference sequence). Written as DNA, the CDR3 is TGTGCCAGCAGTCGACCGGGGGGACAGCCCCAGCATTTT. It codes for CASSRPGGQPQHF.

The chain combines TRBV3-1 (or the pseudogene TRBV3-2) with TRBJ2-3, with TRBD1 matching over 11 bases. Germline CDR1 LGHDT, CDR2 YNNKEL (reference sequence). The CDR3 loop spans 16 amino acids. The ends lost 4 bases at V and 2 bases at J; junction bases unmatched: 5. The CDR3 DNA follows: TGTGCCAGCAGCCCTATGGGACAGGGGGTCACAGATACGCAGTATTTT. Its translation: CASSPMGQGVTDTQYF.

Details on this clone: At the DNA level, this CDR3 is encoded by other sequences in the same sample as well. CDR3 DNA sequence: TGTGCCAGCAGCCAAGAGTCCCTAACTGAAGCTTTCTTT. Its translation is CASSQESLTEAFF. The chain couples TRBV3-1 (or the pseudogene TRBV3-2) to TRBJ1-1; D not certain. The germline V gene has CDR1 LGHDT and CDR2 YNNKEL (reference sequence). The CDR3 has 13 amino acids. V shed 0 bases and J shed 5 bases, with 7 bases lying between them.